The clone carrying this T cell receptor (beta chain) was seen a handful of times. This sample stems from a study of blood T cell repertoires in COVID-19. The method was immunoSEQ multiplex PCR; TCRdb's version includes in-frame clones alone and lacks a portion of them. The data hold just under 80,000 clones, with roughly 84% observed a single time. The J segment lost 1 base and the V segment lost 1 base, leaving 5 bases of the junction unmatched. The CDR3 length is 16 residues. CDR1 is SGHAT and CDR2 is FQNNGV in the germline V gene. Sequencing was done on a sample of peripheral blood. This chain connects TRBV11-2 to TRBJ1-2, with 8 nucleotides matching TRBD1. The source is a human donor in a cohort sampled during active COVID-19. Here the CDR3 reads CASSLGTGFGNYGYTF. CDR3 nucleotide sequence: TGTGCCAGCAGCTTAGGGACAGGGTTCGGTAACTATGGCTACACCTTC.